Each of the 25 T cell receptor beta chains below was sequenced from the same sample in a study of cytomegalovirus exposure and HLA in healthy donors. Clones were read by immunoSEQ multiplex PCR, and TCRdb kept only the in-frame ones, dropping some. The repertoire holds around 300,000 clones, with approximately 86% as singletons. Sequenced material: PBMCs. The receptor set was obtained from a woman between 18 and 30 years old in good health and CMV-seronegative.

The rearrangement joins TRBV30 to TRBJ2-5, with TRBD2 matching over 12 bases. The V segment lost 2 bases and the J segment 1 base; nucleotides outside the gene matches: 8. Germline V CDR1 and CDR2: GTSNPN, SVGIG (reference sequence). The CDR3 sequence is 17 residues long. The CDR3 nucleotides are TGTGCCTGGAGTTCCGGGACTAGCGGGTCTCTCCAAGAGACCCAGTACTTC. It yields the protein CAWSSGTSGSLQETQYF.

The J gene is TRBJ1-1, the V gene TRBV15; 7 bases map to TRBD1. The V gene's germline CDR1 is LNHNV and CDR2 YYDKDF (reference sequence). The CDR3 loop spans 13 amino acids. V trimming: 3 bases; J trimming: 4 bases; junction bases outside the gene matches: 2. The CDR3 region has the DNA TGTGCCACCAGCAGCTACAGGGGCACTGAAGCTTTCTTT. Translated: CATSSYRGTEAFF.

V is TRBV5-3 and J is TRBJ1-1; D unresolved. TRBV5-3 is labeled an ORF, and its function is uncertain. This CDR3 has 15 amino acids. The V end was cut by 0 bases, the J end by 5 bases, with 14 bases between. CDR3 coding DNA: TGTGCCAGAAGCTTGGAGGACTTGCGGGCGACTGAAGCTTTCTTT. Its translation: CARSLEDLRATEAFF.

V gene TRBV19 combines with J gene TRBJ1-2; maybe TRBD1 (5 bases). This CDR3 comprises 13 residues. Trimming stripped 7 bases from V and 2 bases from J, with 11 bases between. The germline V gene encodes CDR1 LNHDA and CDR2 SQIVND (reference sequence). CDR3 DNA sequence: TGTGCCAGTACCCCAGGGAGGAACTATGGCTACACCTTC. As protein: CASTPGRNYGYTF.

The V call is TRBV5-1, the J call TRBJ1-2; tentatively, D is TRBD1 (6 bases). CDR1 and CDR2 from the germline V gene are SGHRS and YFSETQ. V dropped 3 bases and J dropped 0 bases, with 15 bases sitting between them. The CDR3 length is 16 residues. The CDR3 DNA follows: TGCGCCAGCAGCTACTCCGGGACACCCTCTAACTATGGCTACACCTTC. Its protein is CASSYSGTPSNYGYTF.

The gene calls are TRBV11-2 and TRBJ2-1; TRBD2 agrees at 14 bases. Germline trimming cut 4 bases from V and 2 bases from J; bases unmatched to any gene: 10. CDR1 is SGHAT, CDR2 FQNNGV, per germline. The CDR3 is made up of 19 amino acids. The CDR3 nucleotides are TGTGCCAGCAGCTCCCGGACTAGCGGGAGGATCGTCCCCTACAATGAGCAGTTCTTC. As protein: CASSSRTSGRIVPYNEQFF.

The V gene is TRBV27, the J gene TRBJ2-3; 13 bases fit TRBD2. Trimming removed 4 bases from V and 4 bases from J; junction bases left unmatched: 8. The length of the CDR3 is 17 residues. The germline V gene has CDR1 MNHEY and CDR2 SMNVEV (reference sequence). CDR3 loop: CASSSLLAGGPPDTQYF. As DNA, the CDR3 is TGTGCCAGCAGTTCTTTACTAGCGGGGGGGCCCCCAGATACGCAGTATTTT.

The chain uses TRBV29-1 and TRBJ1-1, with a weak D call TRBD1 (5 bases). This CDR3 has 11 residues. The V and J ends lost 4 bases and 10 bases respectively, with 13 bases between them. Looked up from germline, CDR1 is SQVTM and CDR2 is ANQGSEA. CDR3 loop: CSVGSGKGAFF. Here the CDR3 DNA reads TGCAGCGTTGGTTCAGGGAAGGGAGCTTTCTTT.

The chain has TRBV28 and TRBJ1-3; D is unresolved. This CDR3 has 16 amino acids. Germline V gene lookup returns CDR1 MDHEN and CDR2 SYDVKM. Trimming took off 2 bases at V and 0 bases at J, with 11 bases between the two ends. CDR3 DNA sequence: TGTGCCAGCAGTTTAGTCCGGAGATCCTCTGGAAACACCATATATTTT. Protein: CASSLVRRSSGNTIYF.

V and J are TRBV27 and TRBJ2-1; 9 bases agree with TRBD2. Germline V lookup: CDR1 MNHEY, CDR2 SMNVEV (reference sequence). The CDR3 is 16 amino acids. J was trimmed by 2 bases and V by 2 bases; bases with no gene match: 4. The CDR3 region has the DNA TGTGCCAGCAGTTTAGGGCTAGCGGGACCCTACAATGAGCAGTTCTTC. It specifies CASSLGLAGPYNEQFF.

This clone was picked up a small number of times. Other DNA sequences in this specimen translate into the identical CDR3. The CDR3 bases are TGTGCCAGCAGTGAAAGGGGAAGAGGCTACACCTTC. Translated: CASSERGRGYTF. The rearrangement joins TRBV2 to TRBJ1-2; D might be TRBD1 (5 bases). This CDR3 has 12 amino acids. Trimming took off 2 bases at V and 8 bases at J, with 9 bases between the two ends. CDR1 is SNHLY and CDR2 is FYNNEI in the germline V gene. Looking up the rest from reference TRBV2 and TRBJ1-2 gives the full variable domain: EPEVTQTPSHQVTQMGQEVILRCVPISNHLYFYWYRQILGQKVEFLVSFYNNEISEKSEIFDDQFSVERPDGSNFTLKIRSTKLEDSAMYFCASSERGRGYTFGSGTRLTVV.

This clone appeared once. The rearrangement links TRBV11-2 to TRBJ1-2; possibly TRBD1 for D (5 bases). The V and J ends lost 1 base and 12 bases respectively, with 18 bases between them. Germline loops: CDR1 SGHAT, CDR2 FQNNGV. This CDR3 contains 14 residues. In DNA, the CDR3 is TGTGCCAGCAGCTTAGCGGGGGGAGGGATGGAGAACACCTTC. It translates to CASSLAGGGMENTF.

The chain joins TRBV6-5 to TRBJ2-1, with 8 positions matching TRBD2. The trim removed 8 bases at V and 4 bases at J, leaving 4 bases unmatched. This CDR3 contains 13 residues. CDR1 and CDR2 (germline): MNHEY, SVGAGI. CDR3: CASGERGYNEQFF. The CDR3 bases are TGTGCCAGCGGGGAGCGGGGGTACAATGAGCAGTTCTTC.

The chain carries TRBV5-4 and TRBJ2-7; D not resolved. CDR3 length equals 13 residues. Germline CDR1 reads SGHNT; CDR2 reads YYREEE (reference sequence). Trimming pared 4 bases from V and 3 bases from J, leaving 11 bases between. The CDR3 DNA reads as TGTGCCAGCAGCCTGACCACGGGCTACGAGCAGTACTTC. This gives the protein CASSLTTGYEQYF.

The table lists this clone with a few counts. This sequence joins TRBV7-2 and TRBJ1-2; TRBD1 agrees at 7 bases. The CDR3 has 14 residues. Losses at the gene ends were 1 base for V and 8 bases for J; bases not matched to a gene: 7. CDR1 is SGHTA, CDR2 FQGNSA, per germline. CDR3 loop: CASSLDRGSRGYTF. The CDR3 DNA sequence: TGTGCCAGCAGCTTAGACAGGGGATCGAGAGGCTACACCTTC.

CDR3 DNA: TGTGCCAGCAGCCCCTCTAGCGGGAGGGTAGGTGAGCAGTTCTTC. It specifies CASSPSSGRVGEQFF. The J gene is TRBJ2-1, the V gene TRBV7-2; 12 nucleotides align to TRBD2. Germline trimming cut 5 bases from V and 9 bases from J; bases unmatched to any gene: 8. Germline assignment: CDR1 SGHTA and CDR2 FQGNSA. The CDR3 is 15 residues long.

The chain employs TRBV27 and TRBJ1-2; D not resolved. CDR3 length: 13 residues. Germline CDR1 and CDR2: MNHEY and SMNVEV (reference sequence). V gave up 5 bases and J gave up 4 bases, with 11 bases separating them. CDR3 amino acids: CASSPEKFYGYTF. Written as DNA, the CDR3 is TGTGCCAGCAGTCCCGAGAAATTCTATGGCTACACCTTC.

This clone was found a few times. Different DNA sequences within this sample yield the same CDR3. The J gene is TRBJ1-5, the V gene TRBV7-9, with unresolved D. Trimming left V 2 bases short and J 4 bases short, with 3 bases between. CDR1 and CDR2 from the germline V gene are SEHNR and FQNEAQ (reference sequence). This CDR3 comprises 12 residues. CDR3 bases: TGTGCCAGCAGCTTACTTAATCAGCCCCAGCATTTT. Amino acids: CASSLLNQPQHF.

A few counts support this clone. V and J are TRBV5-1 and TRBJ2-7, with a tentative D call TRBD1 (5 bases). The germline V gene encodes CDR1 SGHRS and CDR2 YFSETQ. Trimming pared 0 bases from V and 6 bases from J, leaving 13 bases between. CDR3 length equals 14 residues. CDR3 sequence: CASSLGRDQGEQYF. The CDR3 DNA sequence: TGCGCCAGCAGCTTGGGCAGGGATCAGGGCGAGCAGTACTTC.

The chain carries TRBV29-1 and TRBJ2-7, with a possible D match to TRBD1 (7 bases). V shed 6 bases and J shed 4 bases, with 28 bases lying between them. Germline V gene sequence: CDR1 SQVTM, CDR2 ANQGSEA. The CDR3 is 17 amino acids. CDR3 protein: CSVAPGGIRQGLYEQYF. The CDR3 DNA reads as TGCAGCGTCGCCCCGGGCGGGATAAGACAGGGTTTATACGAGCAGTACTTC.

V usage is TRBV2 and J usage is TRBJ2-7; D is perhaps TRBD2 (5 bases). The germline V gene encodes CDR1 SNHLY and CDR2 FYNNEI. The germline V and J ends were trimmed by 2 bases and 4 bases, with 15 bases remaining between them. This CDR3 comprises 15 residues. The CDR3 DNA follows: TGTGCCAGCAGTGAACTTGCTAGCTTAGGGTACGAGCAGTACTTC. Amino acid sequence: CASSELASLGYEQYF.

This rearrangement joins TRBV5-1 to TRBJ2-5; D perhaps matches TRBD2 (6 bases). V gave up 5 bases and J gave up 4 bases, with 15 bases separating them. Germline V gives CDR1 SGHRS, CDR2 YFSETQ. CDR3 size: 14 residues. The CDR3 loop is CASSRMEGGETQYF. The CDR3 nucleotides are TGCGCCAGCAGTAGGATGGAGGGAGGAGAGACCCAGTACTTC. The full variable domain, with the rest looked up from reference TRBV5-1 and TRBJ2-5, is KAGVTQTPRYLIKTRGQQVTLSCSPISGHRSVSWYQQTPGQGLQFLFEYFSETQRNKGNFPGRFSGRQFSNSRSEMNVSTLELGDSALYLCASSRMEGGETQYFGPGTRLLVL.

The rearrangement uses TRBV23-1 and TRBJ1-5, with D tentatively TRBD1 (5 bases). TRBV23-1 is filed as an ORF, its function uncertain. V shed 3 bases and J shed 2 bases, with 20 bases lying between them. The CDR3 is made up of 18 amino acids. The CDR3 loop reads CASSHMAFSGVGNQPQHF. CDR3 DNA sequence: TGCGCCAGCAGTCATATGGCCTTTTCGGGGGTTGGCAATCAGCCCCAGCATTTT.

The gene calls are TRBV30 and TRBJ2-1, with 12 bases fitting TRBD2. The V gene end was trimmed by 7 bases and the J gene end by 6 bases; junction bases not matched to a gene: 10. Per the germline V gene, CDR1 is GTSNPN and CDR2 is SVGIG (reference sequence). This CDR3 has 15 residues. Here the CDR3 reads CASSTSTSGSNEQFF. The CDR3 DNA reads TGTGCCTCCTCAACCTCGACTAGCGGGAGCAATGAGCAGTTCTTC.

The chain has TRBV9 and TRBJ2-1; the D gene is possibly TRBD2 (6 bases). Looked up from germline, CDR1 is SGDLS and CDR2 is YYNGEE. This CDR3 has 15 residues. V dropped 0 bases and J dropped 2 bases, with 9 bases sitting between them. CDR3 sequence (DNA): TGTGCCAGCAGCGTAGGGAGGGTTCCCTACAATGAGCAGTTCTTC. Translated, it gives CASSVGRVPYNEQFF. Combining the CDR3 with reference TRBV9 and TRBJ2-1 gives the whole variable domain DSGVTQTPKHLITATGQRVTLRCSPRSGDLSVYWYQQSLDQGLQFLIQYYNGEERAKGNILERFSAQQFPDLHSELNLSSLELGDSALYFCASSVGRVPYNEQFFGPGTRLTVL.